This passage covers 7 T cell receptor beta chains from one sample sequenced in a study of T cell responses to AZD1222 COVID-19 vaccine (dated by TCRdb to the early 2020s). Receptor libraries were prepared by the immunoSEQ multiplex PCR assay. TCRdb carries this immuneACCESS record with in-frame sequences only. Its versions omit some clonotypes, under half of them owing to an unresolved V gene in the studies checked, with the rest unexplained. The sample profile shows about 160,000 clones; roughly 92% of them were found once. The top ten clonotypes cover 4.5% to 5.5% of the sample. The time point label, read with the paper, signifies: about 28 days (+/-7) after the second vaccine dose. This sample comprised peripheral blood, obtained 28 days after the second AZD1222 dose. The origin of the receptors is an adult who received the AZD1222 COVID-19 vaccine.

The chain has TRBV5-1 and TRBJ1-3; no firm D call. The germline gives CDR1 SGHRS, CDR2 YFSETQ. CDR3 size: 16 residues. V lost 4 bases, J lost 2 bases, and 16 bases lay in between. This CDR3 is CASSEDWGYTGNTIYF. CDR3 in DNA: TGCGCCAGCAGCGAAGACTGGGGTTATACTGGAAACACCATATATTTT.

The rearrangement joins TRBV27 to TRBJ2-2; D gene ambiguous. This CDR3 has 10 residues. Trimming took off 8 bases at V and 5 bases at J, with 3 bases between the two ends. Germline CDR1 is MNHEY and CDR2 is SMNVEV (reference sequence). CDR3 coding DNA: TGTGCCAGCGGTACCGGGGAGCTGTTTTTT. It is translated as CASGTGELFF.

The chain links TRBV6-5 to TRBJ2-5, with D perhaps TRBD1 (6 bases). This CDR3 is built from 15 residues. Trimming took 6 bases from V and 0 from J, leaving 14 bases between them. The V gene's germline CDR1 is MNHEY and CDR2 SVGAGI. The CDR3 DNA reads TGTGCCAGCAGGTCAGGGGCGCAAAACCAAGAGACCCAGTACTTC. Its translation: CASRSGAQNQETQYF.

The V gene is TRBV7-2, the J gene TRBJ1-5; 7 bases map to TRBD1. This CDR3 comprises 15 residues. Germline-derived CDR1 and CDR2 are SGHTA and FQGNSA. Germline trimming cut 1 base from V and 3 bases from J; bases unmatched to any gene: 3. CDR3 sequence reads: CASSLEGQFNQPQHF. CDR3 in DNA: TGTGCCAGCAGCTTAGAGGGACAGTTCAATCAGCCCCAGCATTTT.

The chain's CDR3 is CASSSIAGGTGELFF. CDR3 coding DNA: TGTGCCAGCAGCTCCATAGCGGGAGGTACCGGGGAGCTGTTTTTT. The chain carries TRBV11-2 and TRBJ2-2, with TRBD2 matching over 10 bases. The CDR3 is made up of 15 amino acids. The V segment lost 4 bases and the J segment 5 bases; nucleotides outside the gene matches: 4. Germline V gives CDR1 SGHAT, CDR2 FQNNGV.

CDR3 sequence (DNA): TGTGCCAGCAGTTACCGAGAAGGGGGACGTGAAGCTTTCTTT. This codes for CASSYREGGREAFF. The genes are TRBV6-5 and TRBJ1-1, with D tentatively TRBD1 (6 bases). The CDR3 is 14 residues long. Per germline, CDR1 MNHEY and CDR2 SVGAGI. V lost 2 bases and J 7 bases, leaving 14 bases between the germline ends.

V gene TRBV4-2 combines with J gene TRBJ2-7, with 14 bases matching TRBD2. The V segment lost 0 bases and the J segment 6 bases; nucleotides outside the gene matches: 13. Germline values: CDR1 LGHNA, CDR2 YNFKEQ. The CDR3 is 19 residues long. The CDR3 region has the DNA TGTGCCAGCAGCCAAGATCTGGTGACTAGCGGGAGGGCGGATCCCGAGCAGTACTTC. This encodes CASSQDLVTSGRADPEQYF.